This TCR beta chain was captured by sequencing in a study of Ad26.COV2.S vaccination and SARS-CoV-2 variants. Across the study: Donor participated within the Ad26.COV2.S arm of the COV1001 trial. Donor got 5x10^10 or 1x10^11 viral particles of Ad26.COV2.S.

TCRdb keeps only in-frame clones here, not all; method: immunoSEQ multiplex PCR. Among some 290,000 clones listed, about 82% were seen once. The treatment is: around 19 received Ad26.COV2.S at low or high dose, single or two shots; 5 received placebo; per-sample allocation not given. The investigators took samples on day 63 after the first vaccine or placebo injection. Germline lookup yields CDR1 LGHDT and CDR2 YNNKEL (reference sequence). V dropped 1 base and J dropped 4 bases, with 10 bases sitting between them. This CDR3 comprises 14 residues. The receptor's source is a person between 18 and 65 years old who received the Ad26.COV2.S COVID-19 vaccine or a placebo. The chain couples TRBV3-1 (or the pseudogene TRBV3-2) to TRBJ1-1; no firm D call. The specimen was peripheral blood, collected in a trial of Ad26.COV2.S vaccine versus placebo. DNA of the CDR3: TGTGCCAGCAGCCAAGGAAGGGCGTCCACTGAAGCTTTCTTT. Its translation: CASSQGRASTEAFF.